This TCR beta chain came from a study of blood T cell repertoires in COVID-19. Overall study context: The cDNA or gDNA used as material had been derived from T cells, B-cell-depleted T cells, or PBMCs.

Clones were sequenced by immunoSEQ multiplex PCR, and TCRdb holds only the in-frame ones, with some missing. The sample holds 250,000 to 300,000 clones, around 90% seen once. The study drew participants aged roughly 18 to 89 years from roughly 25 US areas. Assignments of participants to cohorts depended upon their own reported clinical history. All recovered Cohort 3 donors got two negative PCRs, got clearance, or saw symptom resolution. Trimming took 0 bases from V and 4 from J, leaving 16 bases between them. The CDR3 has 17 amino acids. Looked up from germline, CDR1 is LGHNA and CDR2 is YSLEER. The receptor was derived from a woman younger than 45 who had recovered from COVID-19. The sequenced sample consisted of PBMCs or T cells enriched from blood (not recorded which). The rearrangement uses TRBV4-3 and TRBJ2-1; possible D gene TRBD2, 6 bases. This CDR3 is CASSQEPGLVYYNEQFF. The CDR3 bases are TGCGCCAGCAGCCAAGAGCCGGGACTCGTTTATTACAATGAGCAGTTCTTC.